The rows below give T cell receptor beta chains drawn from one sample of a study of blood T cell repertoires in COVID-19. The data were produced by immunoSEQ multiplex PCR, yet TCRdb's version contains in-frame clones alone and is incomplete. The sample yields around 270,000 clones, 86% seen once. The sequenced material came from peripheral blood. These receptors all stem from a man aged 25-45 years with active or convalescent COVID-19. Both conserved end residues are part of each CDR3. Each record gives: J gene, D gene, V gene, CDR3 protein, CDR3 DNA. D genes are given only for firm matches.

TRBJ1-3	NA	TRBV19	CASSIPGPDTIYF	TGTGCCAGTAGTATCCCCGGTCCGGACACCATATATTTT
TRBJ1-4	NA	TRBV30	CAWSVQWEKLFF	TGTGCCTGGAGTGTACAATGGGAAAAACTGTTTTTT
TRBJ2-2	NA	TRBV5-1	CASSFGAAESTGELFF	TGCGCCAGCAGCTTTGGAGCGGCGGAGTCCACCGGGGAGCTGTTTTTT
TRBJ2-5	NA	TRBV4-1	CASSQEKGSVETQYF	TGCGCCAGCAGCCAAGAGAAGGGGTCGGTGGAGACCCAGTACTTC
TRBJ1-1	NA	TRBV10-3	CAISEPGDRYYSAEAFF	TGTGCCATCAGTGAGCCGGGAGACAGATACTATTCAGCTGAAGCTTTCTTT
TRBJ1-6	NA	TRBV3-1/TRBV3-2	CASSRTASYSPLHF	TGTGCCAGCAGCCGGACAGCGAGTTATTCACCCCTCCACTTT
TRBJ1-6	TRBD1	TRBV13	CASSARQGRHSPLHF	TGTGCCAGCAGCGCCCGACAGGGTCGGCATTCACCCCTCCACTTT
TRBJ2-7	TRBD2	TRBV20-1	CSASDLAGHRAEQYF	TGCAGTGCTAGTGACCTAGCGGGCCATCGCGCCGAGCAGTACTTC
TRBJ1-1	NA	TRBV5-6	CASSAEQNTEAFF	TGTGCCAGCAGCGCGGAACAGAACACTGAAGCTTTCTTT
TRBJ2-1	NA	TRBV10-2	CASSGRGVSGEQFF	TGCGCCAGCAGTGGTCGCGGGGTATCGGGGGAGCAGTTCTTC
TRBJ1-5	NA	TRBV19	CASSMGQGVGQPQHF	TGTGCCAGTAGTATGGGTCAGGGTGTGGGTCAGCCCCAGCATTTT
TRBJ1-1	TRBD1	TRBV5-6	CASSLPGTGVTIKNTEAFF	TGTGCCAGCAGCTTGCCCGGGACAGGGGTCACGATTAAGAACACTGAAGCTTTCTTT
TRBJ1-2	NA	TRBV12-3/TRBV12-4	CASSLVRNYGYTF	TGTGCCAGCAGTTTGGTCAGGAACTATGGCTACACCTTC
TRBJ2-2	TRBD1	TRBV9	CASSTRQGINTGELFF	TGTGCCAGCAGCACCCGACAGGGGATAAACACCGGGGAGCTGTTTTTT
TRBJ2-5	TRBD1	TRBV2	CASSDDRAQETQYF	TGTGCCAGCAGTGATGACAGGGCCCAAGAGACCCAGTACTTC
TRBJ1-1	TRBD1	TRBV7-8	CASSFPGQGGMNIEAFF	TGTGCCAGCAGCTTTCCGGGACAGGGGGGCATGAACATTGAAGCTTTCTTT
TRBJ2-7	TRBD1	TRBV27	CATQKGAGYEQYF	TGTGCCACCCAGAAGGGGGCTGGCTACGAGCAGTACTTC
TRBJ2-5	NA	TRBV12-5	CASARGADEMETQYF	TGTGCTAGTGCCCGGGGGGCGGACGAGATGGAGACCCAGTACTTC
TRBJ1-2	NA	TRBV7-2	CASSRREGSYTF	TGTGCCAGCAGCCGACGCGAGGGCAGCTACACCTTC
TRBJ1-4	NA	TRBV7-9	CASSGTGPLPFF	TGTGCCAGCAGCGGAACTGGGCCCTTACCATTTTTT
TRBJ2-1	TRBD2	TRBV19	CASSPSGGDYNEQFF	TGTGCCAGTAGCCCCAGCGGGGGGGATTACAATGAGCAGTTCTTC